These 24 T cell receptor beta chains were sequenced from one sample in a study of cytomegalovirus exposure and HLA in healthy donors. Sequencing was performed with immunoSEQ multiplex PCR; in TCRdb, only in-frame clones are kept and a portion is missing. This table has 200,000 or so clones, 65% to 90% appearing once. The sequenced sample consisted of PBMCs. The receptor source for this set is a woman aged 30 to 39 in good health and CMV-seropositive.

This chain links TRBV28 with TRBJ2-1, with a possible D match to TRBD2 (5 bases). Germline CDR1 reads MDHEN; CDR2 reads SYDVKM. The CDR3 has 14 residues. Between the trimmed V and J ends, which lost 6 bases and 0 bases, there was a span of 9 bases. The DNA for the CDR3 is TGTGCCAGCAGGGAGCGGAGCTCCTACAATGAGCAGTTCTTC. The encoded protein is CASRERSSYNEQFF.

V and J are TRBV28 and TRBJ2-5; D might be TRBD1 (5 bases). Trimming stripped 5 bases from V and 2 bases from J, with 6 bases between. CDR3 length: 12 amino acids. CDR1 and CDR2 from the germline V gene are MDHEN and SYDVKM. CDR3 coding DNA: TGTGCCAGCAGTACAGGACAAGAGACCCAGTACTTC. Its translation is CASSTGQETQYF. Variable domain in full (rest from reference TRBV28 and TRBJ2-5): DVKVTQSSRYLVKRTGEKVFLECVQDMDHENMFWYRQDPGLGLRLIYFSYDVKMKEKGDIPEGYSVSREKKERFSLILESASTNQTSMYLCASSTGQETQYFGPGTRLLVL.

The chain is built from TRBV7-9 and TRBJ2-2, with TRBD1 as a possible D gene (6 bases). Germline V gene data show CDR1 as SEHNR and CDR2 as FQNEAQ (reference sequence). The CDR3 is made up of 17 amino acids. V lost 5 bases and J 6 bases, leaving 22 bases between the germline ends. The CDR3 protein is CASSDGPDSPPPGELFF. In DNA, the CDR3 is TGTGCCAGCAGCGACGGGCCGGACAGCCCGCCGCCCGGGGAGCTGTTTTTT.

V and J are TRBV10-3 and TRBJ1-2, with TRBD1 identical over 8 bases. The CDR3 contains 15 residues. Germline values: CDR1 ENHRY, CDR2 SYGVKD. Trimming at V came to 2 bases and at J to 6 bases, leaving 8 bases not matched to a gene. The CDR3 nucleotides are TGTGCCATCAGTGAGGTTGGGCAGGGGGCTGATGGCTACACCTTC. Protein: CAISEVGQGADGYTF.

The rearrangement joins TRBV25-1 to TRBJ2-3; no definite D call. V was trimmed by 3 bases and J by 0 bases, leaving 7 bases between them. This CDR3 region has 14 residues. In germline, CDR1 is MGHDK, CDR2 SYGVNS. CDR3 loop: CASSDVGSTDTQYF. Written as DNA, the CDR3 is TGTGCCAGCAGTGATGTCGGGAGCACAGATACGCAGTATTTT.

This clone occurred once. The V call is TRBV29-1, the J call TRBJ1-1, with unresolved D. V was trimmed by 4 bases and J by 0 bases, leaving 12 bases between them. This CDR3 contains 14 residues. In germline, CDR1 is SQVTM, CDR2 ANQGSEA. CDR3: CSVVIGVMNTEAFF. CDR3 sequence (DNA): TGCAGCGTTGTAATCGGGGTCATGAACACTGAAGCTTTCTTT.

The chain joins TRBV9 to TRBJ2-1; D gene unclear. V gave up 0 bases and J gave up 4 bases, with 8 bases separating them. CDR3 length: 14 amino acids. Germline values: CDR1 SGDLS, CDR2 YYNGEE. The CDR3 region is CASSVDQLYNEQFF. The CDR3 DNA sequence: TGTGCCAGCAGCGTAGATCAACTTTACAATGAGCAGTTCTTC.

Points on this clone: Relative to the germline gene, one junction end is altered; a read error may explain this. V is TRBV7-7 and J is TRBJ2-2; D may be TRBD1 (6 bases). The length of the CDR3 is 14 residues. Germline values: CDR1 SSHAT, CDR2 FNYEAQ (reference sequence). The CDR3 DNA is TGTGCTAGCAGTACAACAGGGATCACCGGGGAGCTGTTTTTT. Its translation is CASSTTGITGELFF.

This clone was seen once. J is TRBJ2-5 and V is TRBV7-2; no clear D. This CDR3 is 12 amino acids long. Germline V gives CDR1 SGHTA, CDR2 FQGNSA. V dropped 2 bases and J dropped 5 bases, with 6 bases sitting between them. The DNA of the CDR3 is TGTGCCAGCAGCTTACAAATCGAGACCCAGTACTTC. This sequence encodes CASSLQIETQYF.

V is TRBV9 and J is TRBJ2-1; tentatively, D is TRBD2 (6 bases). Looked up from germline, CDR1 is SGDLS and CDR2 is YYNGEE. The CDR3 extends over 16 amino acids. With 1 base removed from V and 9 bases from J, the gap between germline ends came to 20 bases. This chain's CDR3 is CASSVSPRGSGPEQFF. CDR3 DNA: TGTGCCAGCAGCGTAAGCCCTAGGGGTAGCGGTCCTGAGCAGTTCTTC.

This clone was counted only a few times. A much larger clonotype is one base distant, so this may be a read error. The gene calls are TRBV5-6 and TRBJ1-1; no clear D gene. The length of the CDR3 is 13 residues. The V end lost 0 bases, the J end lost 1 base, and 4 bases lay between the germline ends. Germline values: CDR1 SGHDT, CDR2 YYEEEE. CDR3 in DNA: TGTGCCAGCAGCTTGGGGGCGAACACTGAAGCTTTCTTT. Protein: CASSLGANTEAFF.

This chain links TRBV28 with TRBJ2-7; no definite D call. From germline, CDR1 is MDHEN and CDR2 SYDVKM. Trimming took 4 bases from V and 4 from J, leaving 5 bases between them. The CDR3 is 11 residues long. The CDR3: CASSSPYEQYF. The CDR3 bases are TGTGCCAGCAGTTCTCCGTACGAGCAGTACTTC.

V and J are TRBV20-1 and TRBJ2-7, with D perhaps TRBD2 (6 bases). V gave up 3 bases and J gave up 4 bases, with 7 bases separating them. In germline, CDR1 is DFQATT, CDR2 SNEGSKA (reference sequence). This CDR3 region has 11 residues. The CDR3 loop reads CSASGGYEQYF. The CDR3, as DNA: TGCAGTGCTAGCGGGGGTTACGAGCAGTACTTC.

V is TRBV21-1 and J is TRBJ1-1; TRBD1, the table's D call, was not compared with the DNA. TRBV21-1 is annotated as a pseudogene. The CDR3 runs 11 residues. CDR3 coding DNA: TGTGCCAGCAGTATCAGCACTGAAGCTTTCTTT. Translating gives CASSISTEAFF.

This sequence joins TRBV6-1 and TRBJ1-4, with D maybe TRBD1 (5 bases). This CDR3 region has 15 residues. V lost 2 bases and J 8 bases, leaving 15 bases between the germline ends. The germline CDR1 and CDR2 sequences are MNHNS and SASEGT. The CDR3 loop is CASSERGEAKEKLFF. CDR3 sequence (DNA): TGTGCCAGCAGTGAAAGAGGGGAGGCAAAGGAAAAACTGTTTTTT.

The chain uses TRBV25-1 and TRBJ2-3; tentative D call: TRBD2 (6 bases). Trimming removed 1 base at V and 4 bases at J, with 9 bases between. This CDR3 comprises 14 residues. Germline CDR1 reads MGHDK; CDR2 reads SYGVNS. CDR3 in DNA: TGTGCCAGCAGTGAATGGACGGGAGCAGATACGCAGTATTTT. Encoded protein: CASSEWTGADTQYF.

The CDR3 protein is CASSELTGVNTEAFF. For the CDR3, the DNA is TGTGCCAGCAGTGAATTGACAGGGGTAAACACTGAAGCTTTCTTT. V and J are TRBV25-1 and TRBJ1-1; TRBD1 aligns across 8 bases. J was trimmed by 2 bases and V by 1 base; bases with no gene match: 3. The germline V gene encodes CDR1 MGHDK and CDR2 SYGVNS. The CDR3 runs to 15 residues.

The chain is built from TRBV5-1 and TRBJ2-7, with 7 bases fitting TRBD2. The germline gives CDR1 SGHRS, CDR2 YFSETQ. J lost 3 bases, V lost 0 bases, and 3 bases had no gene match. CDR3 length: 14 residues. The CDR3, as DNA: TGCGCCAGCAGCTTGGAAGCGGGATACTACGAGCAGTACTTC. Its protein is CASSLEAGYYEQYF.

The CDR3 DNA sequence: TGTGCCAGTAGTATGGGCTATGCGGAGACCCAGTACTTC. The encoded protein is CASSMGYAETQYF. The chain uses TRBV19 and TRBJ2-5; D ambiguous. V was cut by 3 bases and J by 5 bases, with 10 bases left in between. The CDR3 is 13 amino acids. Germline CDR1 is LNHDA and CDR2 is SQIVND (reference sequence).

The chain has TRBV27 and TRBJ2-2; D might be TRBD2 (5 bases). The length of the CDR3 is 13 residues. Deletions cut 7 bases from V and 7 bases from J, with 13 bases between. CDR1 and CDR2 (germline): MNHEY, SMNVEV (reference sequence). The CDR3 here is CASTNLANGELFF. The CDR3 DNA sequence: TGTGCCAGCACCAATCTAGCAAACGGGGAGCTGTTTTTT.

This sequence joins TRBV5-4 and TRBJ1-5; perhaps TRBD1 as D (5 bases). The CDR3 is made up of 14 amino acids. Deletions cut 0 bases from V and 2 bases from J, with 6 bases between. The germline gives CDR1 SGHNT, CDR2 YYREEE (reference sequence). The CDR3 sequence: CASSLEGGNQPQHF. The CDR3 nucleotides read TGTGCCAGCAGCTTGGAAGGGGGCAATCAGCCCCAGCATTTT.

The CDR3 reads CASTPTRSTEAFF. In DNA, the CDR3 is TGTGCCAGCACCCCGACCCGGAGCACTGAAGCTTTCTTT. V usage is TRBV7-2 and J usage is TRBJ1-1; no clear D. The V end lost 7 bases, the J end lost 4 bases, and 13 bases lay between the germline ends. Germline CDR1 is SGHTA and CDR2 is FQGNSA. CDR3 length equals 13 residues.

The gene calls are TRBV7-2 and TRBJ1-2; D possibly corresponds to TRBD1 (5 bases). The CDR3 has 13 amino acids. Trimming stripped 2 bases from V and 4 bases from J, with 8 bases between. Germline V gene data show CDR1 as SGHTA and CDR2 as FQGNSA. In DNA form, the CDR3 reads TGTGCCAGCAGCTTATTCCAGGGCTATGGCTACACCTTC. This sequence encodes CASSLFQGYGYTF.

The V gene is TRBV5-1, the J gene TRBJ1-5; TRBD1 matches at 10 bases. Germline V gene lookup returns CDR1 SGHRS and CDR2 YFSETQ. V shed 3 bases and J 4 bases; nucleotides not matched to a gene: 1. The CDR3 spans 14 residues. The CDR3 DNA sequence: TGCGCCAGCAGCTGGACAGGGGGGAATCAGCCCCAGCATTTT. Protein sequence: CASSWTGGNQPQHF. The full variable domain, rest sourced from reference TRBV5-1 and TRBJ1-5, is KAGVTQTPRYLIKTRGQQVTLSCSPISGHRSVSWYQQTPGQGLQFLFEYFSETQRNKGNFPGRFSGRQFSNSRSEMNVSTLELGDSALYLCASSWTGGNQPQHFGDGTRLSIL.